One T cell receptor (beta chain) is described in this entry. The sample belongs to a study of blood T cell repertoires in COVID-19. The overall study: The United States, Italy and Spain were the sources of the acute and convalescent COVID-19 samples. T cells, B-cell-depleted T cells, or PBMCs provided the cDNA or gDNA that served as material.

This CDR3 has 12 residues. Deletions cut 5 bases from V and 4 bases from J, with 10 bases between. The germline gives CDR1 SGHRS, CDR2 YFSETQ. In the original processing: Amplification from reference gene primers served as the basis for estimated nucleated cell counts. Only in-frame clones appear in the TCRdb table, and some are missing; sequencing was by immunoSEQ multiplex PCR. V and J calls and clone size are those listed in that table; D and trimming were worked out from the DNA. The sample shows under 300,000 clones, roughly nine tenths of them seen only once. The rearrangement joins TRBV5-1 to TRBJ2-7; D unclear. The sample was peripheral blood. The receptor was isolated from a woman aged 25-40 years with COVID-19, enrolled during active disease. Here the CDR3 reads CASRAAEYEQYF. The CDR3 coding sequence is TGCGCCAGCAGGGCGGCCGAATACGAGCAGTACTTC. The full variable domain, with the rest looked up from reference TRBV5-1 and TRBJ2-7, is KAGVTQTPRYLIKTRGQQVTLSCSPISGHRSVSWYQQTPGQGLQFLFEYFSETQRNKGNFPGRFSGRQFSNSRSEMNVSTLELGDSALYLCASRAAEYEQYFGPGTRLTVT.